Each of the 9 T cell receptor beta chains below was sequenced from the same sample in a study of OX40 agonist ivuxolimab in advanced cancers. The receptor library was made with the immunoSEQ multiplex PCR assay. TCRdb obtained this table from immuneACCESS and retained in-frame rearrangements with V and J assigned. These tables miss some clones; where compared with another copy, unresolved V genes account for less than half of the shortfall, and the remainder is unexplained. Here the sample has about 67,000 clones; approximately 89% occur a single time. Roughly 12% of the sample comes from the top ten. The sequenced sample was CD4+ or CD8+ T cells sorted from blood, obtained in a trial of the OX40 agonist ivuxolimab. Receptors were obtained from an adult with an advanced solid tumor such as melanoma, head and neck, liver or kidney cancer.

The chain recombines TRBV28 with TRBJ2-5; 7 bases align to TRBD2. The V segment lost 5 bases and the J segment 2 bases; nucleotides outside the gene matches: 8. Germline CDR1 and CDR2: MDHEN and SYDVKM. The length of the CDR3 is 15 residues. The CDR3: CASSPQRDQQETQYF. The CDR3 bases are TGTGCCAGCAGTCCTCAGCGGGACCAGCAAGAGACCCAGTACTTC.

The rearrangement joins TRBV7-3 to TRBJ2-2; weak D call: TRBD1 (5 bases). The germline gives CDR1 SGHTA, CDR2 FQGTGA. V lost 3 bases and J 6 bases, leaving 11 bases between the germline ends. This CDR3 is built from 14 residues. Here the CDR3 DNA reads TGTGCCAGCAGCTTCTCAGGGTTCTCCGGGGAGCTGTTTTTT. It codes for CASSFSGFSGELFF.

The V call is TRBV4-3, the J call TRBJ2-7; D assignment may be TRBD1 or TRBD2 (7 bases each). The CDR3 runs 15 residues. The germline gives CDR1 LGHNA, CDR2 YSLEER. Trimming left V 5 bases short and J 5 bases short, with 19 bases between. The CDR3 DNA sequence: TGCGCCAGCAGCGCGAGCAGGGGGACTATCGACGAGCAGTACTTC. Amino acids: CASSASRGTIDEQYF.

The gene calls are TRBV29-1 and TRBJ2-2, with 9 bases fitting TRBD1. Germline-derived CDR1 and CDR2 are SQVTM and ANQGSEA. The CDR3 consists of 16 residues. With V trimmed by 1 base and J by 5 bases, 8 bases remained unmatched. The CDR3 bases are TGCAGCGTTGAAGGGATGGACAGGGGAGGGACCGGGGAGCTGTTTTTT. This sequence encodes CSVEGMDRGGTGELFF.

This chain joins TRBV27 and TRBJ1-1; D call uncertain. The germline V and J ends were trimmed by 4 bases and 3 bases, with 12 bases remaining between them. Germline V gives CDR1 MNHEY, CDR2 SMNVEV (reference sequence). There are 14 residues in the CDR3. The CDR3 DNA is TGTGCCAGCAGTTCTACACCGATCGACACTGAAGCTTTCTTT. As protein: CASSSTPIDTEAFF.

The chain links TRBV7-9 to TRBJ2-5; D gene ambiguous. Germline CDR1 is SEHNR and CDR2 is FQNEAQ (reference sequence). CDR3 size: 13 residues. The CDR3 DNA reads TGTGCTTACCGCTGGACGGGCCAAGAGACCCAGTACTTC. Its protein product is CAYRWTGQETQYF.

J is TRBJ2-7 and V is TRBV4-1; TRBD1 agrees at 7 bases. Germline V CDR1 and CDR2: MGHRA, YSYEKL. With 3 bases clipped from V and 2 bases from J, the junction kept 7 bases outside the gene matches. CDR3 length: 15 residues. CDR3 loop: CASSQALGQAYEQYF. CDR3 bases: TGCGCCAGCAGCCAGGCCCTCGGACAGGCCTACGAGCAGTACTTC.

The gene calls are TRBV4-2 and TRBJ2-7; 7 bases match TRBD2. With 0 bases clipped from V and 4 bases from J, the junction kept 9 bases outside the gene matches. From germline, CDR1 is LGHNA and CDR2 YNFKEQ. This CDR3 is built from 16 residues. The CDR3 sequence: CASSQDFVGGSYEQYF. CDR3 in DNA: TGTGCCAGCAGCCAAGATTTCGTGGGAGGGAGTTACGAGCAGTACTTC.

This clone has a single count. The V gene is TRBV27, the J gene TRBJ2-1, with 10 bases identical to TRBD2. CDR1 and CDR2 from the germline V gene are MNHEY and SMNVEV (reference sequence). The CDR3 loop spans 14 amino acids. J gave up 6 bases and V 5 bases, and 4 bases lay outside the gene matches. DNA for the CDR3: TGTGCCAGCAGTGTGGCTAGCGGGAGCAATGAGCAGTTCTTC. The encoded protein is CASSVASGSNEQFF.